This T cell receptor (beta chain) was sequenced in a study of blood T cell repertoires in COVID-19. Study-wide background: The study drew acute and convalescent COVID-19 samples from the United States, Italy and Spain.

Germline V gene sequence: CDR1 MNHEY, CDR2 SVGAGI. Losses at the gene ends were 4 bases for V and 6 bases for J; bases not matched to a gene: 6. This CDR3 has 14 residues. Data came from immunoSEQ multiplex PCR; TCRdb stores just in-frame clones and leaves some out. This table holds about 310,000 clones, about 90% found once. Sequenced material: peripheral blood. The chain combines TRBV6-5 with TRBJ2-7; TRBD1 aligns across 10 bases. This receptor was taken from a man younger than 35 with active or convalescent COVID-19. For the CDR3, the DNA is TGTGCCAGCAGTTTTGGACAGGGGGTTCGCGAGCAGTACTTC. The encoded protein is CASSFGQGVREQYF.